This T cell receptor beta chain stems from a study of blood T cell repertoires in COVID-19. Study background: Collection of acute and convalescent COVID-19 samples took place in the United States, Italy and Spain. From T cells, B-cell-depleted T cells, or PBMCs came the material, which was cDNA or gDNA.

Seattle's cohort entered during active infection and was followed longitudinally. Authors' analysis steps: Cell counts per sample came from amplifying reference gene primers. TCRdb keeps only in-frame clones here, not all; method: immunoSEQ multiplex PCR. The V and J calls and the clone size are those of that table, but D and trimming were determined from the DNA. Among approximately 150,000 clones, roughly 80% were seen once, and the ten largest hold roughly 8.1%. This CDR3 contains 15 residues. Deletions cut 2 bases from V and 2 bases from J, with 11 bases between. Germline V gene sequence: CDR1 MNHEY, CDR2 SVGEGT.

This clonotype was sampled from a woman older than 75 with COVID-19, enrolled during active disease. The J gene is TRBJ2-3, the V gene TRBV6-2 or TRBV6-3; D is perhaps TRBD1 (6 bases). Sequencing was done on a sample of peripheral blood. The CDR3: CASSYGQGNTDTQYF. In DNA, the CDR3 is TGTGCCAGCAGTTACGGGCAGGGGAACACAGATACGCAGTATTTT.